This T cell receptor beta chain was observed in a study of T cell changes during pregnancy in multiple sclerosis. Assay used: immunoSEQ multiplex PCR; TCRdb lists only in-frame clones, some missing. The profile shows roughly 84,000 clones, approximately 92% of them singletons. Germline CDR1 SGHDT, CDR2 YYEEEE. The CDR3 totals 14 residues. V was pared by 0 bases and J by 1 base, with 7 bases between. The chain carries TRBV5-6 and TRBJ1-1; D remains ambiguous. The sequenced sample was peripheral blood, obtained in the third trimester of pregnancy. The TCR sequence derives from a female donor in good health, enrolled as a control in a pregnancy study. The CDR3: CASSLGHQNTEAFF. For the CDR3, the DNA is TGTGCCAGCAGCTTGGGACATCAGAACACTGAAGCTTTCTTT.